This paragraph reports one T cell receptor beta chain. Its antigen remains unidentified. Base qualities are not provided; no much larger clone lies one nucleotide away. The cohort was made up of roughly 670 healthy bone marrow donors. At the time of sampling, all cohort members were nominally healthy, though unrecorded immune exposures were likely present. CMV serostatus was positive for 289 and negative for 352 of the 666 cohort members, and was not recorded for this donor. A peripheral blood sample was collected from each donor, and TCR beta sequencing was performed on peripheral blood mononuclear cells. The Qiagen DNeasy Blood Extraction Kit was used to extract genomic DNA from the blood cell samples. Library method: the immunoSEQ multiplex PCR assay. The multiplex PCR relied on a mix of 60 forward primers for TCR Vbeta segments and 13 reverse primers for TCR Jbeta segments. A multiplex PCR assay on genomic DNA amplified the CDR3 region of rearranged TCR beta genes. The amplified TCR beta libraries were sequenced on the Illumina HiSeq System as 87-base-pair reads. The paper's processing steps were these. A later analysis tallied 70 million to 100 million unique TCR beta chains across the 666 repertoires, and approximately 12 million of those chains were shared by two or more donors. Raw reads were error-corrected and collapsed into unique sequences with a nearest-neighbor algorithm that merged closely related sequences to remove PCR and sequencing errors. V, D and J gene segments were assigned by aligning CDR3 sequences to IMGT reference sequences. Each retained sequence needed at least a six-nucleotide match to both a V gene segment and a J gene segment. Rearrangements were classified as productive when the CDR3 lacked stop codons and remained in frame with V and J, and all other rearrangements were classified as non-productive. CDR3 was defined according to IMGT convention as the region running from the second conserved V-encoded cysteine to the conserved J-encoded phenylalanine. Sequences without an unambiguous match to a single V gene segment were excluded from the earlier analysis of approximately 560 of the donors. In an earlier analysis of approximately 560 of the donors, a V segment was called functional when productive rearrangements were above 56.7%, and segregating when the standard deviation between donors exceeded 5%. A statistical classification framework was built for diagnosing cytomegalovirus status from the catalog of TCR beta chain sequences. In a later analysis, V and J genes were assigned by comparing TCR nucleotide sequences against IMGT/GENE-DB human TR gene sequences. A later analysis assigned CDR3 sequences and most-parsimonious VDJ recombination scenarios with the TCRdist pipeline. In a later analysis, each TCR beta chain was defined by its CDR3 amino acid sequence together with its V-gene family, and reads lacking a unique V-gene family were excluded. In a later analysis, 450 to 600 highly shared, low-generation-probability nucleotide sequences were removed to address suspected cross-contamination and a sequencing artifact. In a later analysis, a clonal expansion index was calculated for each public chain from normalized within-repertoire ranks of inferred template counts. In a later analysis, generation probabilities were computed with a VDJ recombination model fitted to out-of-frame rearrangements, and the resulting probabilities were checked against IGoR. Hypergeometric tests were used in a later analysis to score TCR-TCR, TCR-HLA and TCR-CMV co-occurrence, with a repertoire-size bias correction applied to the TCR pairs. In a later analysis, false discovery rates were estimated by permuting HLA or CMV assignments 20 times. In a later analysis, co-occurring TCRs were grouped with DBSCAN, and TCRdist sequence similarity was added when clustering was performed within HLA-allele-positive subsets. Repertoires with fewer than 30,000 or more than 120,000 public chains were left out of co-occurrence clustering, as were about 5 repertoires with anomalous nucleotide sharing. Here the immuneACCESS table is served through TCRdb, limited to in-frame sequences with V and J called. Missing clones are a known gap in these copies; in checked studies unresolved V genes cover under half, and the rest lacks a known reason. D and trimming come from the DNA, and the V and J calls and clone size come from that table. The sample table holds some 140,000 clones, of which 66% were seen once. The top ten clonotypes cover over 1.5% of the sample.

The CDR3 spans 16 residues, from the cysteine through the phenylalanine. CDR3 DNA is the only sequence kept; it has 48 bases, read in frame from the first base. For this chain, trimming is 4 bases at the V end and 6 bases at the J end, and the number of junction bases without a gene match is 5. The CDR1 and CDR2 encoded by the germline V gene are LGHNA and YSLEER. This sample was included in a study of cytomegalovirus exposure and HLA in healthy donors (dated by TCRdb to 2015 to 2018). With respect to the entire study: According to an earlier analysis of several hundred of the donors, about 179 million T cells yielded 100 million or so unique TCR beta sequences and less than 300 Gb of sequence data. Genome-wide SNP genotypes for about 65% of the 666 donors were used in a later genetic analysis, which treated that subset as a discovery cohort. An early release covering more than 500 HLA-typed donors comprised around 300 gigabases of sequencing data and 85 million or so unique TCR sequences. Donor age, sex, ethnicity and CMV serostatus were compiled together with the repertoire data. The T cell repertoires of some 670 subjects were profiled by immunosequencing and related to cytomegalovirus serostatus. Class I and class II HLA loci were covered by the typing at four-digit resolution. A later analysis re-examined previously published TCR beta repertoires from about 700 donors and added high-resolution HLA genotyping to investigate patterns of TCR occurrence. To decide whether each TCR beta V gene segment behaved as functional or pseudogenic, an earlier analysis of approximately 600 of the donors relied on high-throughput TCR beta sequencing. Every discovery cohort repertoire had been produced on one sequencing platform. A few DR-DQ haplotypes were treated as single units for association and clustering because of strong linkage in the cohort. In the later analysis, no new phenotypic data were used to find candidate immune exposures; instead, reliance was placed on TCR beta sequences and their occurrence across donors. High-throughput TCR immunosequencing, statistical association of individual TCRs with disease status, and machine learning were combined to predict cytomegalovirus infection status. Typing coverage varied by locus: roughly 620-640 donors for A, B, C, DRB1 and DQB1; approximately 500 for DQA1; 606 for DPA1; roughly 450 for DPB1. Across about 370 genotyped donors of the cohort, an average of about 220,000 unique TCR beta nucleotide sequences per donor were sequenced, and 15% to 20% of those sequences were non-productive. In addition to the first cohort of about 650 subjects, a separate validation cohort of over 90 different subjects was used. Of the roughly 400 genotyped donors, 65% to 90% were placed in the genetic ancestry cluster associated with self-reported Caucasian donors. The study aimed to test whether cataloging public T cell receptors could reveal signatures of past pathogen exposure. Paper-wide results and their limitations: A later analysis associated 15,000 to 20,000 TCR beta sequences with specific HLA alleles at a false discovery rate of 0.05. Only TCR beta chains were sequenced in this cohort, and the absence of alpha or paired-chain data limited detectable features. In vitro tests confirmed that a few of the cytomegalovirus-associated TCR beta chains recognize cytomegalovirus antigens. In a later genetic analysis, fewer N-insertions in productive TCRs were reported among donors in an Asian-associated ancestry cluster than the approximately 710-donor mean. A further reported finding was that TCR beta sequences accurately predicted the HLA-A and HLA-B alleles for most subjects in the first cohort. A cluster of highly shared sequence variants was judged likely to represent a technical artifact of the sequencing pipeline. Because HLA typing was unavailable for some donors at each locus, only the typed subset was used in association tests. Most TCR sequences were observed very rarely across donors, whereas some public TCRs were present in many individuals. Linkage disequilibrium might explain the correlated functional status among segregating V segments, but an unknown experimental factor could not be excluded. In an earlier analysis of several hundred of the donors, most TCR beta V segments were observed in productive rearrangements about 87% or about 30% of the time, broadly matching IMGT annotations. Presence/absence analyses assumed roughly uniform sequencing depth across donors, an assumption that may not hold. Some IMGT-functional V segments, including TRBV6-2 and TRBV6-3, could not be told apart with the 87-base-pair reads, so those segments were excluded. According to the authors, the approach could potentially be generalized to other disease states and immunological phenotypes. In a later genetic analysis, a missense DCLRE1C variant was associated with V-gene and J-gene trimming of TCR beta chains, and the association was replicated in an independent cohort. Several of the top co-occurrence clusters appeared to be linked to parvovirus B19, influenza, CMV and Epstein-Barr virus, according to a later analysis. Approximately 16 rarely observed V segments, including chromosome 9 orphons, were excluded from the earlier analysis of about 610 of the donors because counts were too low. In a later analysis, HLA-associated TCR beta chains were found to be more clonally expanded and to have lower generation probabilities than equally common non-associated chains. In the study, about 150 TCR beta chains were listed as associated with cytomegalovirus. Immune exposure information for the cohort was limited to CMV serostatus. In a later analysis, most CMV-associated TCR beta chains were found to appear HLA-restricted, with HLA associations seemingly driven largely by CMV exposure. When HLA alleles, especially DR and DQ, strongly co-occurred, attributing TCR associations to individual alleles was difficult. According to a later analysis, TCR association rates differed among HLA loci, with DRB1 alleles showing the most associated TCRs and HLA-C alleles showing the fewest. The classifier was reported to diagnose cytomegalovirus status with high specificity and sensitivity in both the original and validation cohorts.

Sequences were obtained from PBMCs. The TCR originated in a human donor in good health. The chain links TRBV4-3 with TRBJ2-2; 13 middle bases align to TRBD2. The CDR3 corresponds to CASSPSGLAGPGELFF. Read as DNA, the sequence is TGCGCCAGCAGCCCATCGGGACTAGCGGGACCCGGGGAGCTGTTTTTT.